The T cell receptor beta chain described here comes from a study of blood T cell repertoires in COVID-19. Study information: Samples came from the United States, Italy and Spain, spanning acute and convalescent COVID-19.

The CDR3 length is 14 residues. Trimming removed 1 base from V and 3 bases from J, with 9 bases in between. Looked up from germline, CDR1 is LGHNA and CDR2 is YNFKEQ. Only in-frame clones appear in the TCRdb table, and some are missing; sequencing was by immunoSEQ multiplex PCR. The data show tens of thousands of clones, approximately 88% seen once. Sequencing used peripheral blood. This sequence joins TRBV4-2 and TRBJ1-2; D is unclear. This TCR came from a man in his fifties with active COVID-19. Written as DNA, the CDR3 is TGTGCCAGCAGCCAAGTTAATACGGACTATGGCTACACCTTC. It is translated as CASSQVNTDYGYTF.